The present TCR beta chain was sequenced within a study of OX40 agonist ivuxolimab in advanced cancers. Study context: Participants averaged 60 years of age (range about 23 to 79) and were about 85% male. Under the entry rules, prior anti-PD-1, anti-PD-L1 or anti-CTLA-4 therapy was allowed, and about 40% had some. Study-level findings and limits: Researchers did not establish what antigens the expanded peripheral T cells target.

Trimming cost V 5 bases and J 4 bases; bases outside gene matches: 4. CDR1 and CDR2 (germline): MDHEN, SYDVKM. The CDR3 extends over 13 amino acids. A word on this clone: Its specificity is not known.

Sampling times: baseline, cycle 4 day 1, cycle 7 day 1. Assay used: immunoSEQ multiplex PCR; TCRdb lists only in-frame clones, some missing. Of 70,000 or so clones in the sample, around 81% were seen once. The chain recombines TRBV28 with TRBJ1-2; 7 bases are shared with TRBD1. The clonotype comes from an adult with an advanced solid tumor such as melanoma, head and neck, liver or kidney cancer. The sequences come from CD4+ or CD8+ T cells sorted from blood, collected in a trial of the OX40 agonist ivuxolimab. The CDR3, as DNA: TGTGCCAGCAGTGGGGGACAGCCCTATGGCTACACCTTC. It yields the protein CASSGGQPYGYTF.